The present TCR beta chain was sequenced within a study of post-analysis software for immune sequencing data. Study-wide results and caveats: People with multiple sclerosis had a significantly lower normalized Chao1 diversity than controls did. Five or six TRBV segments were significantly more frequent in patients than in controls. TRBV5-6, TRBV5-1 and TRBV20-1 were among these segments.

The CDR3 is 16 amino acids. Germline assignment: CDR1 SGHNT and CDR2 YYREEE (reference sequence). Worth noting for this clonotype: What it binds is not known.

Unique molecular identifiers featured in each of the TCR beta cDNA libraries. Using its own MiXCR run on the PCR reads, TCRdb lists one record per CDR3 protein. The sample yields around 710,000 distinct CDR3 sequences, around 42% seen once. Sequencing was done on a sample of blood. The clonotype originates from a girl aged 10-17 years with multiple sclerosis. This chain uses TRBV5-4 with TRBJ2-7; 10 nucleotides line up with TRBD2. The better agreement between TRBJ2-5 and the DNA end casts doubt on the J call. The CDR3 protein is CASSLASGSLAETQYF. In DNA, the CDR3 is TGTGCCAGCAGCTTGGCTAGCGGGAGTTTGGCAGAGACCCAGTACTTC.